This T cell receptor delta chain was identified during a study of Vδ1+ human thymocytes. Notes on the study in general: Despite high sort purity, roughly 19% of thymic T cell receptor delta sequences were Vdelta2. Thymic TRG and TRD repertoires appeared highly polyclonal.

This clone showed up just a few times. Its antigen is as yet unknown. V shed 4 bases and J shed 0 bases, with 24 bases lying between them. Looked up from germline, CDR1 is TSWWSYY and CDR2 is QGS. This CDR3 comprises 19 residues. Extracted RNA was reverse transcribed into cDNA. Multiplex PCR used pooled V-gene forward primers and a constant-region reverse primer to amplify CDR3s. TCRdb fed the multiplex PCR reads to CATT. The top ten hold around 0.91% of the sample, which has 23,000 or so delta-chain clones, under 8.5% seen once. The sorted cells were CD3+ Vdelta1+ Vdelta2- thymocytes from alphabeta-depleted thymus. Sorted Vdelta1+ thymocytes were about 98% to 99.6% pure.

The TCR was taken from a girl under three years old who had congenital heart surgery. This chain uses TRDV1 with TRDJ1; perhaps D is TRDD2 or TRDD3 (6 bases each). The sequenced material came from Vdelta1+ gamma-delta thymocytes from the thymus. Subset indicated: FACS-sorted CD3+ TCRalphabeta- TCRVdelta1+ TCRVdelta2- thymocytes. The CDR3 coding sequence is TGTGCTCTTGGGGTTCGGCTCCATCCTACGGGGGAGAACACCGATAAACTCATCTTT. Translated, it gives CALGVRLHPTGENTDKLIF.